This TCR beta chain was documented in a study of blood T cell repertoires in COVID-19. Study information: Researchers got acute and convalescent COVID-19 samples from the United States, Italy and Spain. T cells, B-cell-depleted T cells, or PBMCs provided the cDNA or gDNA that served as material.

As handled by the study authors: From reference gene primer amplification, estimates of nucleated cell counts were derived. Clones were read by immunoSEQ multiplex PCR, and TCRdb kept only the in-frame ones, dropping some. That table gives V, J and clone size, and the DNA gave D and trimming. The data contain 190,000 or so clones, 70% to 85% of them seen just once; the ten biggest clones take up approximately 9.4%. V was pared by 0 bases and J by 8 bases, with 4 bases of the junction left unmatched. The germline gives CDR1 SEHNR, CDR2 FQNEAQ (reference sequence). The CDR3 loop spans 15 amino acids. This sequence joins TRBV7-9 and TRBJ1-4; 9 bases are shared with TRBD1. The receptor's source is a woman over 75 with acute or convalescent COVID-19. Sequenced sample: peripheral blood. CDR3 nucleotide sequence: TGTGCCAGCAGCTTAGCGGGACAGGGCTTCGAAAAACTGTTTTTT. Translated, it gives CASSLAGQGFEKLFF.